The 5 T cell receptor beta chains reported below all come from one sample, sequenced in a study of blood T cell repertoires in COVID-19. Profiled with immunoSEQ multiplex PCR; TCRdb holds only in-frame clones, not every one. This sample yields 150,000 or so clones, of which around 88% are seen a single time; about 1.5% belongs to the top ten. The material sequenced was peripheral blood. The source of these receptors is a woman in her fifties or sixties with acute or convalescent COVID-19.

The V gene is TRBV7-9, the J gene TRBJ1-2, with D possibly matching TRBD1 (6 bases). V was pared by 3 bases and J by 7 bases, with 12 bases between. The CDR3 runs 13 residues. Germline loops: CDR1 SEHNR, CDR2 FQNEAQ (reference sequence). The CDR3, as DNA: TGTGCCAGCAGCTTTCTGGGGGCCGCTGGCTACACCTTC. This translates into CASSFLGAAGYTF.

This clone was seen a handful of times. The rearrangement links TRBV12-3 or TRBV12-4 to TRBJ1-1; weak D call: TRBD1 (5 bases). The CDR3 totals 13 residues. V gave up 1 base and J gave up 7 bases, with 10 bases separating them. CDR3 amino acids: CASSLGPGGEAFF. In DNA, the CDR3 is TGTGCCAGCAGTTTAGGACCGGGGGGTGAAGCTTTCTTT.

The gene calls are TRBV9 and TRBJ1-4; TRBD1 might be the D (5 bases). The CDR3 covers 19 residues. Deletions cut 0 bases from V and 5 bases from J, with 23 bases between. Germline lookup yields CDR1 SGDLS and CDR2 YYNGEE. In DNA, the CDR3 is TGTGCCAGCAGCGTAGGCCCTAGGGGCCAGGCAGTCTTAAATGAAAAACTGTTTTTT. It translates to CASSVGPRGQAVLNEKLFF.

The chain links TRBV9 to TRBJ2-3, with 9 positions matching TRBD2. Trimming at V came to 0 bases and at J to 3 bases, leaving 8 bases not matched to a gene. Looked up from germline, CDR1 is SGDLS and CDR2 is YYNGEE. The CDR3 totals 17 residues. The CDR3 nucleotides read TGTGCCAGCAGCGTAGGAAGCGGGGGGATCACGACAGATACGCAGTATTTT. It encodes CASSVGSGGITTDTQYF.

The chain links TRBV5-1 to TRBJ2-7; tentatively, D is TRBD2 (5 bases). Germline-derived CDR1 and CDR2 are SGHRS and YFSETQ. The CDR3 extends over 15 amino acids. Deletions cut 0 bases from V and 2 bases from J, with 12 bases between. The CDR3 loop reads CASSLASGPPYEQYF. The DNA for the CDR3 is TGCGCCAGCAGCTTGGCCAGCGGCCCACCCTACGAGCAGTACTTC.